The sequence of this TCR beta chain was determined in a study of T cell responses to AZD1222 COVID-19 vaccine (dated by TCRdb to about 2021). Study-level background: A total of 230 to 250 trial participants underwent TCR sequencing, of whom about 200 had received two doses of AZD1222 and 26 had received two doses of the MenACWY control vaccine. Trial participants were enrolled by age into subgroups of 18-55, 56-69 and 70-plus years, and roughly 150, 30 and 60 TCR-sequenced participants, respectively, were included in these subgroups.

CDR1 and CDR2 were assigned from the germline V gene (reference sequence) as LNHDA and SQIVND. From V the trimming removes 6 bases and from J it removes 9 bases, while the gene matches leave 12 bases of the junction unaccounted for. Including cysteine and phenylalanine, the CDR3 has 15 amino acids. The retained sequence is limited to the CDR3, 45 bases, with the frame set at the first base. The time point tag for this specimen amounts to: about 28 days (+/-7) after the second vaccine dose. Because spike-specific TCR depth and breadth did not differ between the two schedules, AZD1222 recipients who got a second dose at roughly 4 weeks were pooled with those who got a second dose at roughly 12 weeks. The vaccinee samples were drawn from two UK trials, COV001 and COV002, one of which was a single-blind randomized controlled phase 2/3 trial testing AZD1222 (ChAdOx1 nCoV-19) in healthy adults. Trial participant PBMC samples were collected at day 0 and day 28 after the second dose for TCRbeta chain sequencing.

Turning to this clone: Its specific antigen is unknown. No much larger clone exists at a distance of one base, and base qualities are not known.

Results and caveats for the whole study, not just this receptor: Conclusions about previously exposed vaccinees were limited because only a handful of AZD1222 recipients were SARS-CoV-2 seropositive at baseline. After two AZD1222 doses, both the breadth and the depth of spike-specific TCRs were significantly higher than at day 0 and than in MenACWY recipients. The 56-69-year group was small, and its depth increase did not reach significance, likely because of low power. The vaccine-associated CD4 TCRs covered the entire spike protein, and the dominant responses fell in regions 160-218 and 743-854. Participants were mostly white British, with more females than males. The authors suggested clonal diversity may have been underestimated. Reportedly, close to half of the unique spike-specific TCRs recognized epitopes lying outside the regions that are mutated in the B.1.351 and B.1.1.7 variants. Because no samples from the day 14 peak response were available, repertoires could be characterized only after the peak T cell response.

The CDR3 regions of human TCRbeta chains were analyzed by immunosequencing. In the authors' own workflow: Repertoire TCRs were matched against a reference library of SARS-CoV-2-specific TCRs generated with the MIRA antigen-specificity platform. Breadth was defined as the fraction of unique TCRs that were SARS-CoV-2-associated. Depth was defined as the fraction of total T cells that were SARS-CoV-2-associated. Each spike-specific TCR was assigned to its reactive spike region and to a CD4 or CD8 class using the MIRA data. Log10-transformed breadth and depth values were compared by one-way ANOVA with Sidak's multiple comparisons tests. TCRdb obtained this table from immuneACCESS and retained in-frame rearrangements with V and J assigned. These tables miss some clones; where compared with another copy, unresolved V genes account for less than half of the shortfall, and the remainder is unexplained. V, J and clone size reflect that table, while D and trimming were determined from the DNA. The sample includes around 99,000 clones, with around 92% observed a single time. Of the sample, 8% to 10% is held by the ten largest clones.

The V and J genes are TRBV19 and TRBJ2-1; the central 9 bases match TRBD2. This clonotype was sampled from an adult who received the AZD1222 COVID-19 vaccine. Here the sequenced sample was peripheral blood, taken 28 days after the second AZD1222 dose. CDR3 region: CASSPSSGKLGEQFF. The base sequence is TGTGCCAGTAGCCCTTCTAGCGGGAAACTGGGTGAGCAGTTCTTC.